What follows are 14 T cell receptor beta chains derived from one specimen sequenced in a study of PD-1 blockade in classical Hodgkin lymphoma. The patients all showed relapse after autologous stem cell transplantation, while their brentuximab vedotin exposure varied. Method: immunoSEQ multiplex PCR; TCRdb's copy keeps in-frame clones and lacks some. The sample yields 25,000 to 35,000 clones, approximately 70% seen once. Specimen: peripheral blood mononuclear cells (PBMCs), collected before the second cycle of nivolumab. All receptors come from a human donor with classical Hodgkin lymphoma.

The chain couples TRBV27 to TRBJ1-1; a possible D gene is TRBD1 (5 bases). V lost 3 bases, J lost 3 bases, and 8 bases lay in between. Germline assignment: CDR1 MNHEY and CDR2 SMNVEV (reference sequence). CDR3 length equals 13 residues. CDR3 sequence: CASSFPGHTEAFF. The DNA of the CDR3 is TGTGCCAGCAGTTTCCCAGGGCACACTGAAGCTTTCTTT.

The CDR3 reads CASSSGGGNSPLHF. CDR3 nucleotides: TGTGCCAGCAGCTCAGGGGGCGGAAATTCACCCCTCCACTTT. V gene TRBV5-4 combines with J gene TRBJ1-6; the match to TRBD1 covers 8 bases. The CDR3 has 14 residues. Germline CDR1 reads SGHNT; CDR2 reads YYREEE (reference sequence). J was trimmed by 7 bases and V by 3 bases; bases with no gene match: 3.

The chain has TRBV5-1 and TRBJ1-2; TRBD1 matches 8 bases. CDR1 is SGHRS and CDR2 is YFSETQ in the germline V gene. Trimming removed 3 bases from V and 4 bases from J; junction bases left unmatched: 11. The CDR3 has 16 amino acids. As DNA, the CDR3 is TGCGCCAGCAGCTCTGGACAGGGACTCAACGGCTATGGCTACACCTTC. It is translated as CASSSGQGLNGYGYTF.

This clone was seen a handful of times. J is TRBJ1-2 and V is TRBV9; 10 nucleotides agree with TRBD1. This CDR3 contains 17 residues. V shed 3 bases, J shed 8 bases, and the junction held 16 bases outside the gene matches. Per the germline V gene, CDR1 is SGDLS and CDR2 is YYNGEE. The CDR3 loop is CASSAWPGTGVSGGYTF. Written as DNA, the CDR3 is TGTGCCAGCAGCGCCTGGCCCGGGACAGGGGTGTCGGGAGGCTACACCTTC.

The rearrangement joins TRBV27 to TRBJ2-4, with D possibly called TRBD1 or TRBD2 (5 bases each). The CDR3 covers 14 residues. Trimming took off 6 bases at V and 6 bases at J, with 15 bases between the two ends. In germline, CDR1 is MNHEY, CDR2 SMNVEV (reference sequence). The DNA of the CDR3 is TGTGCCAGCAGGATCACAGGTGGGGGAAACATTCAGTACTTC. Translating it yields CASRITGGGNIQYF.

The chain carries TRBV30 and TRBJ1-1; D not resolved. There are 13 residues in the CDR3. Germline values: CDR1 GTSNPN, CDR2 SVGIG (reference sequence). The ends were cut back, 0 bases at V and 4 bases at J, with 9 bases in the middle. CDR3 nucleotides: TGTGCCTGGAGTGTATGGCGGGGCACTGAAGCTTTCTTT. It is translated as CAWSVWRGTEAFF.

This clone has a single count. The V call is TRBV10-3, the J call TRBJ2-1; D is unresolved. This CDR3 is built from 14 residues. Germline CDR1 reads ENHRY; CDR2 reads SYGVKD. With 2 bases removed from V and 0 bases from J, the gap between germline ends came to 5 bases. CDR3 amino acids: CAISEASSYNEQFF. The CDR3 DNA sequence: TGTGCCATCAGTGAGGCTAGCTCCTACAATGAGCAGTTCTTC.

V gene TRBV6-5 combines with J gene TRBJ2-3; 9 nucleotides match TRBD1. The CDR3 has 15 amino acids. J gave up 4 bases and V 5 bases, and 7 bases lay outside the gene matches. Germline V gene sequence: CDR1 MNHEY, CDR2 SVGAGI. The CDR3 DNA follows: TGTGCCAGCAGTGGACAGGGGAAGGTCGCAGATACGCAGTATTTT. Its protein product is CASSGQGKVADTQYF.

V and J are TRBV7-8 and TRBJ1-3; the D gene is possibly TRBD1 (5 bases). V was pared by 5 bases and J by 4 bases, with 21 bases between. Germline V gives CDR1 SGHVS, CDR2 FQNEAQ. CDR3 length equals 17 residues. Here the CDR3 DNA reads TGTGCCAGCAGCCCCAGTCGGGGAGGGGATGGAGGAAACACCATATATTTT. This gives the protein CASSPSRGGDGGNTIYF. Variable domain in full (rest from reference TRBV7-8 and TRBJ1-3): GAGVSQSPRYKVAKRGQDVALRCDPISGHVSLFWYQQALGQGPEFLTYFQNEAQLDKSGLPSDRFFAERPEGSVSTLKIQRTQQEDSAVYLCASSPSRGGDGGNTIYFGEGSWLTVV.

The CDR3 region is CASSPNAGGPSADTQYF. In nucleotides, the CDR3 is TGTGCCAGCAGCCCAAACGCGGGGGGGCCGTCGGCAGATACGCAGTATTTT. V is TRBV7-6 and J is TRBJ2-3; 9 positions agree with TRBD2. The germline V gene has CDR1 SGHVS and CDR2 FNYEAQ. The CDR3 contains 17 residues. Trimming removed 5 bases from V and 4 bases from J; junction bases left unmatched: 13.

The rearrangement uses TRBV15 and TRBJ2-3; 7 bases line up with TRBD2. Trimming at V came to 3 bases and at J to 2 bases, leaving 5 bases not matched to a gene. CDR1 is LNHNV and CDR2 is YYDKDF in the germline V gene (reference sequence). The CDR3 loop spans 15 amino acids. CDR3: CATSSGGGPTDTQYF. The CDR3 DNA reads as TGTGCCACCAGCAGTGGCGGGGGACCCACAGATACGCAGTATTTT.

The chain recombines TRBV2 with TRBJ2-1, with TRBD2 as a possible D gene (6 bases). The germline gives CDR1 SNHLY, CDR2 FYNNEI. CDR3 length: 14 amino acids. The V gene lost 8 bases and the J gene lost 1 base, with 12 bases spanning the gap. This chain's CDR3 is CASCRDSSYNEQFF. The CDR3, as DNA: TGTGCCAGCTGCCGGGACTCGTCCTACAATGAGCAGTTCTTC.

As DNA, the CDR3 is TGTGCCAGTAGTATACAGGGGTTGGGGTATCAGCCCCAGCATTTT. Protein product: CASSIQGLGYQPQHF. J is TRBJ1-5 and V is TRBV19; D might be TRBD1 (6 bases). Germline V gene data show CDR1 as LNHDA and CDR2 as SQIVND (reference sequence). The CDR3 consists of 15 residues. The V gene lost 2 bases and the J gene lost 5 bases, with 13 bases spanning the gap. The full variable domain, in which reference TRBV19 and TRBJ1-5 provide the parts outside the CDR3, is DGGITQSPKYLFRKEGQNVTLSCEQNLNHDAMYWYRQDPGQGLRLIYYSQIVNDFQKGDIAEGYSVSREKKESFPLTVTSAQKNPTAFYLCASSIQGLGYQPQHFGDGTRLSIL.

The chain carries TRBV6-1 and TRBJ2-7; D is possibly TRBD2 (7 bases). The CDR3 has 15 residues. Germline V gives CDR1 MNHNS, CDR2 SASEGT. V gave up 2 bases and J gave up 6 bases, with 17 bases separating them. The CDR3 DNA reads as TGTGCCAGCAGTGAAAAATGGAGGGGGGGCGGCGAGCAGTACGTC. Translated, it gives CASSEKWRGGGEQYV.